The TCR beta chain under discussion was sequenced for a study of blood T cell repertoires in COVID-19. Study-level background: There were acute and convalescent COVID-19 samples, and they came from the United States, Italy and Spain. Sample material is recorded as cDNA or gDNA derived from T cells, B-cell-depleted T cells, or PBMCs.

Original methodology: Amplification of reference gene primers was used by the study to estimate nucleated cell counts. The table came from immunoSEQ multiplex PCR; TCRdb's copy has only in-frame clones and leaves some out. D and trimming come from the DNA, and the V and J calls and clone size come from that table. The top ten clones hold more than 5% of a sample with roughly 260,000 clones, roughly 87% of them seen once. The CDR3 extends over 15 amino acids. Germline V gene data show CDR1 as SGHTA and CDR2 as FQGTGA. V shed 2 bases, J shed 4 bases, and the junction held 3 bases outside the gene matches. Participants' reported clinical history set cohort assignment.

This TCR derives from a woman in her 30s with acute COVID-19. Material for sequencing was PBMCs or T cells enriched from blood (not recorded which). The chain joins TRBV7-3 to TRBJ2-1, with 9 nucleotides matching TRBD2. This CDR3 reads CASSLELAGYNEQFF. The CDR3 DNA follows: TGTGCCAGCAGCTTAGAGCTAGCGGGGTACAATGAGCAGTTCTTC.